Each of the 27 T cell receptor beta chains below was sequenced from the same sample in a study of early T cells in non-severe SARS-CoV-2 infection. MiXCR was run by TCRdb on the 5' RACE reads, yielding one entry per CDR3 protein. The sample holds about 100,000 distinct CDR3 sequences, about 12% seen once. Specimen: whole blood. These receptors were collected from an adult who was a healthcare worker with PCR-confirmed SARS-CoV-2 infection or an uninfected control (not recorded which).

This clonotype came up many times. The genes are TRBV7-9 and TRBJ2-7; no clear D gene. The V gene's germline CDR1 is SEHNR and CDR2 FQNEAQ (reference sequence). The CDR3 is made up of 13 amino acids. Trimming pared 5 bases from V and 4 bases from J, leaving 12 bases between. The CDR3 sequence is CASSPKDGYEQYF. Written as DNA, the CDR3 is TGTGCCAGCAGCCCGAAGGACGGATACGAGCAGTACTTC.

This clonotype was counted ten times or more. V and J are TRBV6-2 or TRBV6-3 and TRBJ1-2; 8 bases align to TRBD1. Germline lookup yields CDR1 MNHEY and CDR2 SVGEGT. This CDR3 contains 12 residues. Trimming took 10 bases from V and 3 from J; bases not matched to a gene: 4. The CDR3 spells CATTGEHYGYTF. In nucleotides, the CDR3 is TGTGCCACGACAGGGGAACACTATGGCTACACCTTC.

Remarks on this clonotype: The junction departs from the called germline gene at one end, perhaps through a read error. This chain links TRBV20-1 with TRBJ2-7, with a tentative D call TRBD1 (5 bases). Germline CDR1 reads DFQATT; CDR2 reads SNEGSKA (reference sequence). CDR3 size: 14 residues. CDR3 in amino acids: CSPRDEGESYEQYF. The CDR3 DNA follows: TGCAGTCCTAGAGACGAAGGGGAATCCTACGAGCAGTACTTC.

This clonotype was seen at least ten times. This rearrangement joins TRBV9 to TRBJ2-5; D possibly corresponds to TRBD2 (5 bases). V dropped 7 bases and J dropped 2 bases, with 15 bases sitting between them. Germline CDR1 is SGDLS and CDR2 is YYNGEE. The CDR3 length is 14 residues. The CDR3 reads CASGASLTQETQYF. The CDR3 nucleotides read TGTGCCAGCGGCGCTAGCCTGACGCAAGAGACCCAGTACTTC.

The V gene is TRBV5-1, the J gene TRBJ2-5, with TRBD2 matching over 8 bases. Germline CDR1 is SGHRS and CDR2 is YFSETQ. Trimming cost V 2 bases and J 2 bases; bases outside gene matches: 11. The CDR3 extends over 17 amino acids. The CDR3 spells CASSFSPLAGSQETQYF. CDR3 nucleotide sequence: TGCGCCAGCAGCTTCTCTCCCTTAGCGGGGAGTCAAGAGACCCAGTACTTC.

The gene calls are TRBV7-2 and TRBJ2-2; D gene uncertain. Germline V lookup: CDR1 SGHTA, CDR2 FQGNSA. Trimming left V 6 bases short and J 0 bases short, with 11 bases between. This CDR3 has 15 amino acids. CDR3 DNA sequence: TGTGCCAGCAGTCGGGCAGTCGCGAACACCGGGGAGCTGTTTTTT. It is translated as CASSRAVANTGELFF.

This clonotype was observed many times. The V and J genes are TRBV28 and TRBJ2-3, with unresolved D. Trimming left V 5 bases short and J 2 bases short, with 5 bases between. This CDR3 contains 12 residues. CDR1 and CDR2 (germline): MDHEN, SYDVKM. The CDR3: CASSDFTDTQYF. The CDR3 DNA is TGTGCCAGCAGTGATTTCACAGATACGCAGTATTTT.

This clonotype has more than one count but fewer than ten. V and J are TRBV21-1 and TRBJ2-1. TRBV21-1 is a known pseudogene. The CDR3 has 16 residues. The CDR3 loop is CASSKANDNSYNEQFF. The CDR3 DNA reads as TGTGCCAGCAGCAAAGCAAACGATAACTCCTACAATGAGCAGTTCTTC.

V and J are TRBV9 and TRBJ1-4; no reliable D call. Trimming removed 3 bases at V and 8 bases at J, with 8 bases between. Germline V lookup: CDR1 SGDLS, CDR2 YYNGEE. The CDR3 has 12 residues. CDR3 residues: CASSADGEKLFF. DNA for the CDR3: TGTGCCAGCAGCGCGGACGGGGAAAAACTGTTTTTT.

This rearrangement joins TRBV20-1 to TRBJ2-4; maybe TRBD1 (5 bases). This CDR3 has 13 amino acids. V lost 7 bases and J 1 base, leaving 11 bases between the germline ends. From germline, CDR1 is DFQATT and CDR2 SNEGSKA (reference sequence). This CDR3 is CSVPRVAKNIQYF. The CDR3 DNA sequence: TGCAGTGTCCCCAGGGTGGCCAAAAACATTCAGTACTTC.

V and J are TRBV5-1 and TRBJ2-3, with D perhaps matching TRBD2 (6 bases). V lost 3 bases and J 3 bases, leaving 17 bases between the germline ends. Germline V gene sequence: CDR1 SGHRS, CDR2 YFSETQ. The CDR3 is made up of 16 amino acids. The CDR3 loop is CASSSPAGRGTDTQYF. The CDR3 DNA reads TGCGCCAGCAGCTCACCGGCAGGCCGGGGGACAGATACGCAGTATTTT.

In this sample, this clonotype turned up many times. V gene TRBV10-1 combines with J gene TRBJ1-5; D is uncertain. CDR1 WNHNN and CDR2 SYGVQD come from the germline V gene (reference sequence). The CDR3 extends over 13 amino acids. The V gene lost 2 bases and the J gene lost 4 bases, with 6 bases spanning the gap. The CDR3 is CASSEQLNQPQHF. The CDR3 nucleotides read TGCGCCAGCAGTGAGCAGCTGAATCAGCCCCAGCATTTT.

The chain employs TRBV7-6 and TRBJ2-3; 7 nucleotides match TRBD1. Per the germline V gene, CDR1 is SGHVS and CDR2 is FNYEAQ. V was clipped by 2 bases and J by 4 bases; unmatched bases: 3. This CDR3 region has 14 residues. The CDR3 DNA is TGTGCCAGCAGCTTACAGACAGGGTCAGATACGCAGTATTTT. This gives the protein CASSLQTGSDTQYF.

The chain is built from TRBV11-2 and TRBJ2-6; D remains ambiguous. CDR1 is SGHAT, CDR2 FQNNGV, per germline. The CDR3 sequence is 16 residues long. With 5 bases removed from V and 0 bases from J, the gap between germline ends came to 11 bases. In DNA, the CDR3 is TGTGCCAGCAGCCCAGACCCCTTCTCTGGGGCCAACGTCCTGACTTTC. Its protein product is CASSPDPFSGANVLTF. Based on the CDR3 plus reference TRBV11-2 and TRBJ2-6, the full variable domain is EAGVAQSPRYKIIEKRQSVAFWCNPISGHATLYWYQQILGQGPKLLIQFQNNGVVDDSQLPKDRFSAERLKGVDSTLKIQPAKLEDSAVYLCASSPDPFSGANVLTFGAGSRLTVL.

V usage is TRBV9 and J usage is TRBJ2-1, with TRBD1 matching over 9 bases. V was clipped by 5 bases and J by 8 bases; unmatched bases: 14. The CDR3 length is 16 residues. Germline V gene data show CDR1 as SGDLS and CDR2 as YYNGEE. The CDR3 sequence: CASSIRGGQGIYEQFF. CDR3 DNA: TGTGCCAGCAGTATAAGAGGGGGACAGGGAATCTATGAGCAGTTCTTC.

Comment on this clonotype: This sequence may be a read error, since a much larger clone differs from it by one base. The genes are TRBV10-1 and TRBJ1-2, with 7 positions matching TRBD1. This CDR3 comprises 13 residues. Germline CDR1 and CDR2: WNHNN and SYGVQD (reference sequence). The CDR3, as DNA: TGCACCAGCAGTGGCCAAAGACAGGGCGGCTACACCTTC. Encoded protein: CTSSGQRQGGYTF.

This clonotype has a handful of counts. The chain couples TRBV3-1 to TRBJ2-7; D may be TRBD1 or TRBD2 (5 bases each). There are 14 residues in the CDR3. V was shortened by 2 bases and J by 5 bases, with 13 bases between the two germline ends. Germline values: CDR1 LGHDT, CDR2 YNNKEL (reference sequence). This CDR3 is CASSQPGTYDEQYF. The CDR3 nucleotides read TGTGCCAGCAGCCAACCAGGGACCTATGACGAGCAGTACTTC.

This clonotype was seen a handful of times. The CDR3 loop reads CATSRDQRGYEQYF. CDR3 in DNA: TGTGCCACCAGCAGAGACCAAAGGGGGTACGAGCAGTACTTC. The rearrangement joins TRBV15 to TRBJ2-7, with D possibly TRBD1 on 6 matching bases. Germline V gene sequence: CDR1 LNHNV, CDR2 YYDKDF (reference sequence). The V end was cut by 0 bases, the J end by 4 bases, with 10 bases between. The CDR3 sequence is 14 residues long.

Many counts were recorded for this clonotype. The chain carries TRBV4-2 and TRBJ1-1, with D uncertain. V gave up 0 bases and J gave up 1 base, with 6 bases separating them. Germline V CDR1 and CDR2: LGHNA, YNFKEQ. The CDR3 runs to 14 residues. CDR3 bases: TGTGCCAGCAGCCAAGATCGCAGGAACACTGAAGCTTTCTTT. Translating gives CASSQDRRNTEAFF.

This clonotype was observed many times. This chain uses TRBV3-1 with TRBJ1-2; TRBD1 matches 10 bases. With 6 bases clipped from V and 2 bases from J, the junction kept 6 bases outside the gene matches. The CDR3 totals 15 residues. Germline V gene data show CDR1 as LGHDT and CDR2 as YNNKEL (reference sequence). CDR3 nucleotides: TGTGCCAGCAGGCCCGGACAGGGGGGGAACTATGGCTACACCTTC. Its protein is CASRPGQGGNYGYTF.

This clonotype has at least ten counts. V usage is TRBV2 and J usage is TRBJ1-5; possibly TRBD1 for D (5 bases). The CDR3 loop spans 15 amino acids. CDR1 is SNHLY, CDR2 FYNNEI, per germline. V was pared by 7 bases and J by 2 bases, with 15 bases between. CDR3 sequence reads: CASTRDGAGNQPQHF. CDR3 nucleotide sequence: TGTGCCAGCACCCGGGACGGGGCCGGCAATCAGCCCCAGCATTTT.

This clonotype was observed at least ten times. The V gene is TRBV19, the J gene TRBJ2-1, with D tentatively TRBD2 (5 bases). Trimming took off 4 bases at V and 0 bases at J, with 10 bases between the two ends. This CDR3 contains 15 residues. Germline assignment: CDR1 LNHDA and CDR2 SQIVND (reference sequence). The CDR3 nucleotides read TGTGCCAGTAGTACTAGGGAGAGCTCCTACAATGAGCAGTTCTTC. This encodes CASSTRESSYNEQFF.

V usage is TRBV5-1 and J usage is TRBJ2-1, with 7 bases that match TRBD1. The CDR3 has 17 residues. Germline trimming cut 6 bases from V and 4 bases from J; bases unmatched to any gene: 16. The germline V gene encodes CDR1 SGHRS and CDR2 YFSETQ. The CDR3 nucleotides are TGCGCCAGCAAGCTCCCTCCCCCAGGGGGTTTTTACAATGAGCAGTTCTTC. It yields the protein CASKLPPPGGFYNEQFF.

This clonotype was counted many times. This chain links TRBV28 with TRBJ2-7; D is uncertain. The CDR3 runs to 13 residues. With 4 bases removed from V and 4 bases from J, the gap between germline ends came to 11 bases. The germline V gene has CDR1 MDHEN and CDR2 SYDVKM. The CDR3 DNA is TGTGCCAGCAGTTACCCCCCGAGGTACGAGCAGTACTTC. Amino acid sequence: CASSYPPRYEQYF.

The sample holds many counts of this clonotype. The chain joins TRBV4-3 to TRBJ2-2; D assignment may be TRBD1 or TRBD2 (5 bases each). The CDR3 has 18 amino acids. Looked up from germline, CDR1 is LGHNA and CDR2 is YSLEER. V lost 4 bases to trimming and J lost 6 bases, with 24 bases between them. CDR3 in DNA: TGCGCCAGCAGCCCCCAACCCTCGCAGGGAGTGTACGCCGGGGAGCTGTTTTTT. Its protein is CASSPQPSQGVYAGELFF.

This sequence joins TRBV29-1 and TRBJ2-3; TRBD2 is a possible D gene (7 bases). Per the germline V gene, CDR1 is SQVTM and CDR2 is ANQGSEA. CDR3 length: 16 amino acids. Trimming left V 6 bases short and J 3 bases short, with 22 bases between. CDR3 sequence reads: CSVRQSRGGSTDTQYF. CDR3 in DNA: TGCAGCGTGCGACAATCGAGGGGGGGCTCTACAGATACGCAGTATTTT.

V is TRBV9 and J is TRBJ2-1; the D is unclear. CDR3 size: 15 residues. Trimming pared 2 bases from V and 0 bases from J, leaving 9 bases between. Per the germline V gene, CDR1 is SGDLS and CDR2 is YYNGEE. Here the CDR3 reads CASSVDGLSYNEQFF. The CDR3 nucleotides read TGTGCCAGCAGCGTCGACGGTCTCTCCTACAATGAGCAGTTCTTC.